The entry below describes one T cell receptor beta chain. The table came from immunoSEQ multiplex PCR; TCRdb's copy has only in-frame clones and leaves some out. The sample shows about 400,000 clones, around 87% of them seen only once. Participant-reported clinical history was the basis for cohort assignment. CDR3 length: 15 residues. Germline assignment: CDR1 MNHEY and CDR2 SVGAGI. The J segment lost 7 bases and the V segment lost 3 bases, leaving 5 bases of the junction unmatched. This sample was taken from a study of blood T cell repertoires in COVID-19. This receptor was obtained from a young woman with acute COVID-19. The chain joins TRBV6-5 to TRBJ2-1; 11 bases fit TRBD2. The sample comprised PBMCs or T cells enriched from blood (not recorded which). CDR3 region: CASSYRLAGKNEQFF. The CDR3 nucleotides read TGTGCCAGCAGTTATCGACTAGCGGGGAAGAATGAGCAGTTCTTC.